Listed here are 7 T cell receptor beta chains from one sample, sequenced in a study of tumor-infiltrating lymphocytes in primary liver carcinoma. Reverse transcription of approximately 500 ng total RNA with a constant-region primer produced TCR beta cDNA. Researchers made the TCR beta libraries by running three nested multiplex PCR rounds with slightly modified ARM-PCR. It was with TRBV1-TRBV30 forward primers and a C-beta reverse primer that the first two PCR rounds were run, at roughly 10 cycles each. TCRdb analysed the multiplex PCR reads with MiXCR anew, one entry per CDR3 protein. The sample yields 310,000 or so distinct CDR3 sequences, 45% to 70% seen once. Researchers drew blood RNA from unsorted whole blood and extracted germline DNA as well. Sequencing was done on a sample of peripheral blood. These receptors all stem from a woman in her twenties or thirties with primary liver carcinoma and hepatitis B virus infection.

This clonotype was picked up one time. Its ends do not fully match the called genes, so a read error is possible. The chain uses TRBV11-2 and TRBJ2-3; the D is unclear. CDR1 is SGHAT and CDR2 is FQNNGV in the germline V gene. The CDR3 runs 16 residues. This CDR3 reads CASSRVPGRITDTQYF. The CDR3 coding sequence is TGTGCCAGCAGCCGAGTACCCGGTAGGATCACAGACACGCAGTATTTT.

A remark on this clonotype: A read error may be the cause here, since a much bigger clone is one base away. The rearrangement uses TRBV6-1 and TRBJ2-1, with 9 bases identical to TRBD2. The CDR3 contains 16 residues. CDR1 MNHNS and CDR2 SASEGT come from the germline V gene. The V and J ends lost 0 bases and 5 bases, in that order; junction bases with no gene match: 5. The CDR3 sequence: CASSEALAGAHNEQFF. The CDR3 region has the DNA TGTGCCAGCAGTGAAGCACTAGCGGGTGCGCACAATGAGCAGTTCTTC.

With regard to this clonotype: This may be a read error: a much more frequent sequence differs by one nucleotide. V usage is TRBV7-8 and J usage is TRBJ2-1, with a possible D match to TRBD2 (6 bases). CDR3 length: 15 amino acids. Germline CDR1 is SGHVS and CDR2 is FQNEAQ. The CDR3 spells CVSSLAVGTGNEQFF. The CDR3 region has the DNA TGTGTCAGCAGCTTAGCGGTTGGGACGGGCAATGAGCAGTTCTTC.

As to this clonotype: A junction end diverges from the germline sequence, so it may reflect a read error. The CDR3 here is CTSSEMWQHNERFF. CDR3 sequence (DNA): TGTACCAGCAGTGAAATGTGGCAGCACAATGAGCGGTTCTTC. J is TRBJ2-1 and V is TRBV6-1; D gene unclear. The V gene's germline CDR1 is MNHNS and CDR2 SASEGT. The CDR3 is made up of 14 amino acids.

The chain is built from TRBV28 and TRBJ1-1; D not resolved. The CDR3 loop spans 11 amino acids. The germline V gene has CDR1 MDHEN and CDR2 SYDVKM. V shed 10 bases and J shed 2 bases, with 8 bases lying between them. In nucleotides, the CDR3 is TGTGCCAACCTTATTAACACTGAAGCTTTCTTT. This encodes CANLINTEAFF.

About this clonotype itself: One end of the junction fails to match germline, which may point to a read error. This sequence joins TRBV4-1 and TRBJ2-3; 10 bases fit TRBD2. Germline V gene lookup returns CDR1 MGHRA and CDR2 YSYEKL. The CDR3 covers 17 residues. The CDR3 loop is CASSQDSSGRATGTQYF. CDR3 sequence (DNA): TGCGCCAGCAGCCAAGATTCGAGCGGGAGGGCCACAGGTACGCAGTATTTT.

This clonotype was counted a few times. The V call is TRBV5-4, the J call TRBJ2-6; D may correspond to TRBD1 or TRBD2 (5 bases each). CDR1 and CDR2 (germline): SGHNT, YYREEE (reference sequence). V lost 5 bases, J lost 0 bases, and 12 bases lay in between. The CDR3 consists of 16 residues. Written as DNA, the CDR3 is TGTGCCAGCAGTCGGGACCGCAGCTCTGGGGCCAACGTCCTGACTTTC. It is translated as CASSRDRSSGANVLTF.